Shown below are 30 T cell receptor beta chains from a single sample sequenced in a study of shared clonotypes between healthy human individuals. Clones were sequenced by immunoSEQ multiplex PCR, and TCRdb holds only the in-frame ones, with some missing. The sample has fewer than 3 million clones, 85% to 95% seen once; the top ten hold approximately 0.39%. The specimen sequenced was naive CD4+ T cells from PBMCs. Subset in this sample: CD45RA+ positively selected. These receptors all stem from a man between 18 and 35 years old in good health. Some clones in this sample may be carry-over from other donors' samples.

This clone occurred once. The chain is built from TRBV2 and TRBJ2-7; D not resolved. CDR3 size: 11 residues. CDR1 is SNHLY and CDR2 is FYNNEI in the germline V gene. Between the trimmed V and J ends, which lost 9 bases and 5 bases, there was a span of 11 bases. Here the CDR3 DNA reads TGTGCCAGTAAGGGCTACGACGAGCAGTACTTC. This encodes CASKGYDEQYF. The variable domain in full, completed from reference TRBV2 and TRBJ2-7, reads EPEVTQTPSHQVTQMGQEVILRCVPISNHLYFYWYRQILGQKVEFLVSFYNNEISEKSEIFDDQFSVERPDGSNFTLKIRSTKLEDSAMYFCASKGYDEQYFGPGTRLTVT.

V gene TRBV25-1 combines with J gene TRBJ2-5; 9 bases match TRBD2. The CDR3 has 14 residues. Germline V gene lookup returns CDR1 MGHDK and CDR2 SYGVNS. Trimming took 4 bases from V and 7 from J; bases not matched to a gene: 7. In DNA, the CDR3 is TGTGCCAGCAGTGGGCTAGCGGGACTCCCGACCCAGTACTTC. This gives the protein CASSGLAGLPTQYF.

The chain recombines TRBV5-8 with TRBJ2-6; no definite D call. CDR1 and CDR2 (germline): SGHTS, YDEGEE. Trimming took 4 bases from V and 1 from J, leaving 12 bases between them. The length of the CDR3 is 16 residues. The CDR3 DNA reads as TGTGCCAGCAGCCCTGGTCGGGTTTCTGGGGCCAACGTCCTGACTTTC. It codes for CASSPGRVSGANVLTF.

The DNA for the CDR3 is TGTGCCAGCAGTGACCCCCGAGGGACCCAGTACTTC. Translating it yields CASSDPRGTQYF. The chain is built from TRBV6-1 and TRBJ2-5, with no clear D. Germline lookup yields CDR1 MNHNS and CDR2 SASEGT. The CDR3 consists of 12 residues. With 3 bases removed from V and 7 bases from J, the gap between germline ends came to 9 bases.

J is TRBJ1-1 and V is TRBV28; a possible D gene is TRBD1 (5 bases). Trimming pared 5 bases from V and 10 bases from J, leaving 26 bases between. Germline lookup yields CDR1 MDHEN and CDR2 SYDVKM. The CDR3 loop spans 16 amino acids. The DNA for the CDR3 is TGTGCCAGCAGTCCCCGGACACGTACTAAACCCGAGGCAGCTTTCTTT. As protein: CASSPRTRTKPEAAFF.

Here the CDR3 DNA reads TGTGCCAGCAGCCAGACTAGCGGGAGAAAAACCGGGGAGCTGTTTTTT. This gives the protein CASSQTSGRKTGELFF. V and J are TRBV11-2 and TRBJ2-2; 12 bases map to TRBD2. There are 16 residues in the CDR3. The J segment lost 5 bases and the V segment lost 5 bases, leaving 6 bases of the junction unmatched. Germline assignment: CDR1 SGHAT and CDR2 FQNNGV.

This chain links TRBV30 with TRBJ2-5, with D uncertain. The CDR3 length is 13 residues. With 0 bases removed from V and 2 bases from J, the gap between germline ends came to 7 bases. Germline assignment: CDR1 GTSNPN and CDR2 SVGIG (reference sequence). CDR3: CAWSVQLQETQYF. In DNA, the CDR3 is TGTGCCTGGAGTGTACAACTGCAAGAGACCCAGTACTTC. The full variable domain, in which reference TRBV30 and TRBJ2-5 provide the parts outside the CDR3, is SQTIHQWPATLVQPVGSPLSLECTVEGTSNPNLYWYRQAAGRGLQLLFYSVGIGQISSEVPQNLSASRPQDRQFILSSKKLLLSDSGFYLCAWSVQLQETQYFGPGTRLLVL.

V gene TRBV18 combines with J gene TRBJ2-1; D not resolved. There are 12 residues in the CDR3. Deletions cut 1 base from V and 15 bases from J, with 13 bases between. Germline CDR1 reads KGHSH; CDR2 reads LQKENI. CDR3 loop: CASSPLRNELFF. The CDR3 DNA reads TGTGCCAGCTCACCACTCCGGAATGAGTTGTTCTTC.

Concerning this clone: One end of the junction fails to match germline, which may point to a read error. The rearrangement links TRBV14 to TRBJ1-4, with a possible D match to TRBD1 (6 bases). This CDR3 has 16 residues. The germline V gene encodes CDR1 SGHDN and CDR2 FVKESK. The DNA for the CDR3 is TGTGCCAGCAGCCACCCTTGGGGGACAACCAATGAAAAACTGTTTTTT. This codes for CASSHPWGTTNEKLFF.

This chain links TRBV6-6 with TRBJ2-7; 8 positions match TRBD1. Unmatched junction bases numbered 1, after V lost 8 bases and J lost 4 bases. The V gene's germline CDR1 is MNHNY and CDR2 SVGAGI (reference sequence). The CDR3 spans 11 residues. The CDR3 sequence: CASDRGYEQYF. DNA of the CDR3: TGTGCCAGCGACAGGGGATACGAGCAGTACTTC.

The chain carries TRBV7-2 and TRBJ1-2, with 7 positions matching TRBD1. This CDR3 has 15 residues. Germline lookup yields CDR1 SGHTA and CDR2 FQGNSA. V lost 5 bases to trimming and J lost 1 base; unmatched junction nucleotides: 7. This CDR3 is CASSLGQVFNYGYTF. CDR3 DNA: TGTGCCAGCAGCCTAGGACAGGTCTTTAACTATGGCTACACCTTC.

Concerning this clone: The identical CDR3 is also encoded by other nucleotide sequences in the sample. The chain recombines TRBV7-3 with TRBJ1-1; 7 bases are a match to TRBD1. Germline CDR1 reads SGHTA; CDR2 reads FQGTGA. This CDR3 comprises 13 residues. Trimming took 5 bases from V and 3 from J; bases not matched to a gene: 3. CDR3 sequence (DNA): TGTGCCAGCAGCCCAGACAGGGACACTGAAGCTTTCTTT. This encodes CASSPDRDTEAFF.

The CDR3 sequence is CASSPPDEETQYF. The CDR3 nucleotides read TGTGCCAGCTCACCACCGGATGAAGAGACCCAGTACTTC. The chain employs TRBV18 and TRBJ2-5; D not certain. Germline CDR1 is KGHSH and CDR2 is LQKENI. The V gene lost 0 bases and the J gene lost 3 bases, with 5 bases spanning the gap. CDR3 length: 13 residues.

This clone was observed a few times. Other DNA sequences in the sample encode the same CDR3. This chain connects TRBV6-1 to TRBJ1-1; D perhaps matches TRBD1 (5 bases). The CDR3 is 14 residues long. Trimming cost V 2 bases and J 1 base, with 8 bases left between them. Per germline, CDR1 MNHNS and CDR2 SASEGT. This CDR3 reads CASSEQGGNTEAFF. CDR3 coding DNA: TGTGCCAGCAGTGAACAGGGCGGGAACACTGAAGCTTTCTTT.

This clone was detected only a few times. V gene TRBV4-1 combines with J gene TRBJ1-5; TRBD1 matches 9 bases. V dropped 4 bases and J dropped 3; count of bases not matched to a gene: 19. The CDR3 is made up of 20 amino acids. Germline CDR1 reads MGHRA; CDR2 reads YSYEKL. The CDR3 region is CASSPVPGQGSFPLNQPQHF. The CDR3 nucleotides read TGCGCCAGCAGCCCGGTACCGGGACAGGGTTCTTTCCCTCTCAATCAGCCCCAGCATTTT.

J is TRBJ2-7 and V is TRBV7-2; D gene unclear. CDR3 size: 13 residues. The germline gives CDR1 SGHTA, CDR2 FQGNSA. V dropped 4 bases and J dropped 3 bases, with 10 bases sitting between them. DNA of the CDR3: TGTGCCAGCAGCTCAAGGACGGTCTACGAGCAGTACTTC. Its translation: CASSSRTVYEQYF.

The chain carries TRBV4-3 and TRBJ2-5; D gene unclear. The J call may be faulty, since TRBJ2-7 better matches the DNA end. Germline CDR1 is LGHNA and CDR2 is YSLEER. The CDR3 runs to 15 residues. CDR3 residues: CASSQSLPYSYEQYF. In DNA form, the CDR3 reads TGCGCCAGCAGCCAATCACTCCCCTACTCCTACGAGCAGTACTTC.

The chain joins TRBV5-1 to TRBJ1-1; no reliable D call. The germline V gene encodes CDR1 SGHRS and CDR2 YFSETQ. The CDR3 is made up of 14 amino acids. V lost 4 bases, J lost 1 base, and 11 bases lay in between. CDR3 bases: TGCGCCAGCAGCGGCCTCGGGTCGAACACTGAAGCTTTCTTT. Its translation is CASSGLGSNTEAFF.

The chain combines TRBV7-3 with TRBJ1-1; 9 nucleotides line up with TRBD1. Per germline, CDR1 SGHTA and CDR2 FQGTGA. Germline trimming cut 5 bases from V and 3 bases from J; bases unmatched to any gene: 7. The CDR3 runs to 15 residues. The CDR3 nucleotides read TGTGCCAGCAGCCCACAGGGGGCGCCATACACTGAAGCTTTCTTT. Its translation: CASSPQGAPYTEAFF.

This clone was recorded once. This sequence joins TRBV7-3 and TRBJ2-1, with TRBD2 identical over 7 bases. Germline lookup yields CDR1 SGHTA and CDR2 FQGTGA. V gave up 5 bases and J gave up 0 bases; unmatched junction bases: 10. This CDR3 is 17 amino acids long. The CDR3: CASSPGGSGSSYNEQFF. The DNA of the CDR3 is TGTGCCAGCAGCCCTGGGGGTAGCGGGTCCTCCTACAATGAGCAGTTCTTC.

This clone has a single count. The same CDR3 can be traced to other DNA sequences in this sample. The chain is built from TRBV4-1 and TRBJ2-7; D uncertain. Per germline, CDR1 MGHRA and CDR2 YSYEKL. CDR3 length: 11 residues. With 3 bases removed from V and 3 bases from J, the gap between germline ends came to 3 bases. The DNA of the CDR3 is TGCGCCAGCAGCCAGAACTACGAGCAGTACTTC. It yields the protein CASSQNYEQYF.

This clone was seen a handful of times. J is TRBJ1-3 and V is TRBV29-1; D uncertain. The germline V gene has CDR1 SQVTM and CDR2 ANQGSEA. V lost 7 bases to trimming and J lost 0 bases, with 7 bases between them. CDR3 length: 12 amino acids. The CDR3 loop reads CSGRNSGNTIYF. CDR3 in DNA: TGCAGCGGGCGAAACTCTGGAAACACCATATATTTT.

The rearrangement uses TRBV11-3 and TRBJ2-2; the D call may be TRBD1 or TRBD2 (6 bases each). V lost 4 bases and J 6 bases, leaving 12 bases between the germline ends. Looked up from germline, CDR1 is SGHNT and CDR2 is YENEEA. The CDR3 is made up of 14 amino acids. The CDR3: CASSSVGGPGELFF. CDR3 DNA: TGTGCCAGCAGCTCAGTAGGGGGGCCCGGGGAGCTGTTTTTT. The whole variable domain, filled in from reference TRBV11-3 and TRBJ2-2, reads EAGVVQSPRYKIIEKKQPVAFWCNPISGHNTLYWYLQNLGQGPELLIRYENEEAVDDSQLPKDRFSAERLKGVDSTLKIQPAELGDSAVYLCASSSVGGPGELFFGEGSRLTVL.

The chain links TRBV5-1 to TRBJ2-1; 9 bases map to TRBD2. V gave up 6 bases and J gave up 5 bases; unmatched junction bases: 9. Germline V gene lookup returns CDR1 SGHRS and CDR2 YFSETQ. The CDR3 extends over 15 amino acids. The CDR3 region has the DNA TGCGCCAGCAAAGAGCTAGCGGGAAATGACAATGAGCAGTTCTTC. This codes for CASKELAGNDNEQFF. The whole variable domain, filled in from reference TRBV5-1 and TRBJ2-1, reads KAGVTQTPRYLIKTRGQQVTLSCSPISGHRSVSWYQQTPGQGLQFLFEYFSETQRNKGNFPGRFSGRQFSNSRSEMNVSTLELGDSALYLCASKELAGNDNEQFFGPGTRLTVL.

As concerns this clone: Different DNA sequences within this sample yield the same CDR3. The V and J genes are TRBV5-1 and TRBJ2-5; 8 bases line up with TRBD1. CDR3 length equals 14 residues. J gave up 2 bases and V 0 bases, and 0 bases lay outside the gene matches. Per germline, CDR1 SGHRS and CDR2 YFSETQ. The CDR3 nucleotides read TGCGCCAGCAGCTTGGACAGGGGGCAAGAGACCCAGTACTTC. Protein sequence: CASSLDRGQETQYF.

The CDR3 DNA sequence: TGTGCCAGCAGCTTAGCTACGACGGCAGGCGGCTACACCTTC. Its translation: CASSLATTAGGYTF. The rearrangement joins TRBV7-2 to TRBJ1-2; D is unclear. In germline, CDR1 is SGHTA, CDR2 FQGNSA. The length of the CDR3 is 14 residues. V was pared by 0 bases and J by 8 bases, with 13 bases between. The complete variable domain, with remaining parts taken from reference TRBV7-2 and TRBJ1-2, reads GAGVSQSPSNKVTEKGKDVELRCDPISGHTALYWYRQSLGQGLEFLIYFQGNSAPDKSGLPSDRFSAERTGGSVSTLTIQRTQQEDSAVYLCASSLATTAGGYTFGSGTRLTVV.

The chain recombines TRBV28 with TRBJ1-3; possible D gene TRBD1, 6 bases. There are 16 residues in the CDR3. V shed 6 bases and J shed 4 bases, with 19 bases lying between them. Germline CDR1 is MDHEN and CDR2 is SYDVKM. The CDR3 coding sequence is TGTGCCAGCAGCCCCAGAAGCGGGGGGCTCGGAAACACCATATATTTT. This encodes CASSPRSGGLGNTIYF.

The chain combines TRBV6-5 with TRBJ2-7, with unresolved D. The germline V gene encodes CDR1 MNHEY and CDR2 SVGAGI. The ends were cut back, 4 bases at V and 2 bases at J, with 9 bases in the middle. This CDR3 contains 13 residues. For the CDR3, the DNA is TGTGCCAGCAGTTCTACAACGCCCTACGAGCAGTACTTC. This encodes CASSSTTPYEQYF.

CDR3 in DNA: TGTGCCAGCATCCTCCAAGGGGGAGGCAATCAGCCCCAGCATTTT. The encoded protein is CASILQGGGNQPQHF. The J gene is TRBJ1-5, the V gene TRBV6-1; the D gene is possibly TRBD1 (6 bases). The CDR3 extends over 15 amino acids. The V gene's germline CDR1 is MNHNS and CDR2 SASEGT. V lost 7 bases and J lost 2, with 15 bases in between.

This clone was detected once. The chain links TRBV30 to TRBJ2-2; D is possibly TRBD2 (6 bases). The CDR3 contains 16 residues. Looked up from germline, CDR1 is GTSNPN and CDR2 is SVGIG (reference sequence). Deletions cut 0 bases from V and 0 bases from J, with 11 bases between. The CDR3: CAWSVRRGSNTGELFF. DNA for the CDR3: TGTGCCTGGAGTGTACGGCGGGGCTCGAACACCGGGGAGCTGTTTTTT.